A selection of T cell receptor beta chains follows, all from one sample in a study of cytomegalovirus exposure and HLA in healthy donors. Some clones are missing from TCRdb's copy, which holds only in-frame ones; the method was immunoSEQ multiplex PCR. The sample data list tens of thousands of clones. The sample was PBMCs. The receptors were gathered from a man aged 25 to 45 in good health and CMV-seropositive. CDR3s include the opening cysteine and the closing phenylalanine or tryptophan. D genes are given only for firm matches.

J | V | D | CDR3 | DNA
TRBJ2-2 | TRBV5-4 | TRBD1 | CASTSGRTGGSGELFF | TGTGCCAGCACCTCGGGTCGAACAGGGGGATCGGGGGAGCTGTTTTTT
TRBJ1-2 | TRBV19 | - | CASIQEPTRSYTF | TGTGCCAGTATTCAGGAACCGACTAGAAGCTACACCTTC
TRBJ2-1 | TRBV5-8 | - | CASSLGRGYNEQFF | TGTGCCAGCAGCTTGGGAAGGGGTTACAATGAGCAGTTCTTC
TRBJ2-7 | TRBV14 | - | CASSQDLAREQYF | TGTGCCAGCAGCCAAGATTTAGCGAGGGAGCAGTACTTC
TRBJ2-3 | TRBV30 | TRBD2 | CAWSGGLAGEGDTQYF | TGTGCCTGGAGTGGGGGGTTAGCGGGAGAAGGAGATACGCAGTATTTT
TRBJ2-2 | TRBV19 | - | CASSIDKLNTGELFF | TGTGCCAGTAGTATAGATAAGCTTAACACCGGGGAGCTGTTTTTT
TRBJ2-7 | TRBV19 | - | CASSIMEGHGEQYF | TGTGCCAGTAGTATAATGGAGGGCCACGGAGAGCAGTACTTC
TRBJ2-5 | TRBV2 | TRBD2 | CASSGASGRAGQETQYF | TGTGCCAGCAGTGGGGCTAGCGGGAGGGCCGGCCAAGAGACCCAGTACTTC
TRBJ1-2 | TRBV30 | TRBD1 | CAWNGKGAWGYTF | TGTGCCTGGAATGGAAAGGGGGCTTGGGGCTACACCTTC
TRBJ2-3 | TRBV2 | TRBD2 | CASKVLAGGQDTQYF | TGTGCCAGCAAAGTACTAGCGGGAGGGCAAGATACGCAGTATTTT
TRBJ2-3 | TRBV6-4 | TRBD1 | CASSDGTGADTQYF | TGTGCCAGCAGTGACGGGACAGGGGCAGATACGCAGTATTTT
TRBJ1-2 | TRBV2 | TRBD1 | CASSDRGGQGNYGYTF | TGTGCCAGCAGTGATCGAGGGGGACAGGGAAACTATGGCTACACCTTC
TRBJ2-7 | TRBV4-1 | - | CASSQIGTSSYEQYF | TGCGCCAGCAGCCAAATTGGGACAAGTTCCTACGAGCAGTACTTC
TRBJ1-1 | TRBV9 | TRBD1 | CASSYGTENTEAFF | TGTGCCAGCAGCTACGGGACAGAGAACACTGAAGCTTTCTTT
TRBJ1-1 | TRBV15 | - | CATSILQDTEAFF | TGTGCCACCAGCATATTACAGGACACTGAAGCTTTCTTT
TRBJ2-7 | TRBV11-2 | - | CASSLTSYEQYF | TGTGCCAGCAGCTTGACTAGCTACGAGCAGTACTTC
TRBJ2-3 | TRBV25-1 | TRBD2 | CASSGSWRGGTDTQYF | TGTGCCAGCAGCGGGTCGTGGCGGGGGGGCACAGATACGCAGTATTTT
TRBJ2-1 | TRBV27 | - | CASSLYRSSYNEQFF | TGTGCCAGCAGTTTATATCGGAGCTCCTACAATGAGCAGTTCTTC
TRBJ2-3 | TRBV7-2 | TRBD2 | CASSATSGWSTDTQYF | TGTGCCAGCAGCGCGACTAGCGGTTGGAGCACAGATACGCAGTATTTT
TRBJ2-7 | TRBV19 | TRBD1 | CASSTGDRGVYEQYF | TGTGCCAGTAGTACAGGGGACAGGGGAGTCTACGAGCAGTACTTC
TRBJ2-7 | TRBV14 | TRBD1 | CASSEGQGVDYEQYF | TGTGCCAGCAGCGAGGGACAGGGGGTAGACTACGAGCAGTACTTC
TRBJ1-1 | TRBV6-5 | - | CASSRGNTEAFF | TGTGCCAGCAGTAGGGGGAACACTGAAGCTTTCTTT
TRBJ2-7 | TRBV15 | - | CATSRGGDLSYEQYF | TGTGCCACCAGCAGAGGCGGGGATTTGTCCTACGAGCAGTACTTC
TRBJ2-1 | TRBV5-1 | TRBD2 | CASSLGWRGVSGRSYNEQFF | TGCGCCAGCAGCTTGGGGTGGAGGGGGGTCAGCGGGAGGTCCTACAATGAGCAGTTCTTC
TRBJ2-4 | TRBV29-1 | TRBD1 | CSVLTGELAKNIQYF | TGCAGCGTCCTGACAGGGGAGCTAGCCAAAAACATTCAGTACTTC